The entry below gives a single TCR beta chain sequence along with its context. This entry comes from a study of shared clonotypes between healthy human individuals. Trimming took 3 bases from V and 7 from J, leaving 12 bases between them. From germline, CDR1 is MNHNS and CDR2 SASEGT. The CDR3 length is 13 residues. Profiled with immunoSEQ multiplex PCR; TCRdb holds only in-frame clones, not every one. Among some 2,000,000 clones listed, roughly 96% were seen once. Sequenced material: naive CD4+ T cells sorted from blood. Stated subset: CD45RA+ positively selected. The J gene is TRBJ1-2, the V gene TRBV6-1; no clear D. The sequence was collected from a man between 18 and 35 years old in good health. CDR3: CASSEAGVGGYTF. The DNA of the CDR3 is TGTGCCAGCAGTGAGGCTGGGGTCGGTGGCTACACCTTC.